This T cell receptor (beta chain) appears in the sequencing data of a study of cytomegalovirus exposure and HLA in healthy donors (dated by TCRdb to 2015 to 2018). Regarding the complete study: In an earlier analysis of under 600 of the donors, about 270 Gb of sequence data and 100 million or so unique TCR beta sequences from about 180 million T cells were reported. An early release that covered about 600 HLA-typed donors contained around 300 gigabases of sequencing data and some 87 million unique TCR sequences. Of the 300 to 500 genotyped donors, less than 90% were placed in the genetic ancestry cluster associated with self-reported Caucasian donors. The study aimed to test whether signatures of past pathogen exposure could be identified by cataloging public T cell receptors. The T cell repertoires of 670 or so subjects were profiled by immunosequencing and related to cytomegalovirus serostatus. Besides the first cohort of roughly 660 subjects, a separate validation cohort made up of roughly 120 different subjects was used. To predict cytomegalovirus infection status, the study brought together high-throughput TCR immunosequencing, statistical association of individual TCRs with disease status, and machine learning. In a later analysis, previously published TCR beta repertoires from 500 to 750 donors were re-analyzed and high-resolution HLA genotyping was added so that TCR occurrence patterns could be studied. In the later analysis, no new phenotypic data were used to find candidate immune exposures; instead, reliance was placed on TCR beta sequences and their occurrence across donors. In an earlier analysis of 500 to 650 of the donors, high-throughput TCR beta sequencing was used to judge whether each TCR beta V gene segment behaved as functional or pseudogenic. Donor age, sex, ethnicity and CMV serostatus were compiled alongside the repertoire data. Genome-wide SNP genotypes for about 65% of the roughly 670 donors were used in a later genetic analysis, which treated that subset as a discovery cohort. All discovery cohort repertoires had been generated on a single sequencing platform. HLA typing covered class I and class II loci at four-digit resolution. The number of typed donors differed by locus: roughly 620-630 for A, B, C, DRB1 and DQB1; 500 to 550 for DQA1; over 600 for DPA1; and roughly 470 for DPB1. Roughly five DR-DQ haplotypes were treated as single units for association and clustering because of strong linkage in the cohort. Across 300 to 400 genotyped donors of the cohort, an average of 235,054 unique TCR beta nucleotide sequences per donor were sequenced, and 15% to 20% of those sequences were non-productive. What the authors observed across the whole study: Most CMV-associated TCR beta chains appeared to be HLA-restricted in a later analysis, and the HLA associations seemed to be driven largely by CMV exposure. A further reported finding was that TCR beta sequences accurately predicted the HLA-A and HLA-B alleles for most subjects in the first cohort. In a later genetic analysis, fewer N-insertions in productive TCRs were reported among donors in an Asian-associated ancestry cluster than the roughly 700-donor mean. According to a later analysis, TCR association rates differed among HLA loci, with DRB1 alleles showing the most associated TCRs and HLA-C alleles showing the fewest. Several of the top co-occurrence clusters appeared to be linked to parvovirus B19, influenza, CMV and Epstein-Barr virus, according to a later analysis. Only TCR beta chains were sequenced in this cohort, and the absence of alpha or paired-chain data limited detectable features. The study listed 150 to 200 TCR beta chains as associated with cytomegalovirus. The classifier was reported to diagnose cytomegalovirus status with high specificity and sensitivity in both the original cohort and the validation cohort. The authors suggested that the approach could potentially be extended to other disease states and immunological phenotypes. The only immune exposure information available for the cohort was CMV serostatus. Approximately 18 rarely observed V segments, including chromosome 9 orphons, were excluded from the earlier analysis of a few hundred of the donors because counts were too low. Linkage disequilibrium might explain the correlated functional status among segregating V segments, but an unknown experimental factor could not be ruled out. Because HLA typing was unavailable for some donors at each locus, only the typed subset was used in association tests. In a later analysis, HLA-associated TCR beta chains showed more clonal expansion and lower generation probabilities than non-associated chains that were equally common. Some IMGT-functional V segments, including TRBV6-2 and TRBV6-3, could not be distinguished by the 87-base-pair reads and were therefore excluded. A later analysis associated 15,000 to 20,000 TCR beta sequences with specific HLA alleles at a false discovery rate of 0.05. An earlier analysis of some 590 of the donors showed that most TCR beta V segments appeared in productive rearrangements either about 87% or about 30% of the time, which broadly matched IMGT annotations. A cluster of highly shared sequence variants was judged likely to be a technical artifact of the sequencing pipeline. Across donors, most TCR sequences were observed very rarely, whereas some public TCRs were present in many individuals. When HLA alleles, especially DR and DQ, strongly co-occurred, attributing TCR associations to individual alleles was difficult. In a later genetic analysis, a missense DCLRE1C variant was associated with V-gene and J-gene trimming of TCR beta chains, and the association was replicated in an independent cohort. Sequencing depth was assumed to be roughly uniform across donors in the presence/absence analyses, though that assumption may not hold. In vitro tests confirmed that a few of the cytomegalovirus-associated TCR beta chains recognize cytomegalovirus antigens.

The library was made by the immunoSEQ multiplex PCR assay. For the multiplex PCR, a mixture combining 60 forward primers for TCR Vbeta segments and 13 reverse primers for TCR Jbeta segments was used. The CDR3 region of rearranged TCR beta genes was amplified from genomic DNA with a multiplex PCR assay. Amplified TCR beta libraries were sequenced as 87-base-pair reads on the Illumina HiSeq System. The published analysis was carried out like this. A later analysis counted about 80 million unique TCR beta chains across the approximately 700 repertoires, and 9 million to 14 million of these chains were shared by at least two donors. Raw reads were error-corrected and collapsed into unique sequences by a nearest-neighbor algorithm in which closely related sequences were merged to remove PCR and sequencing errors. To assign V, D and J gene segments, CDR3 sequences were aligned to IMGT reference sequences. For a sequence to be retained, at least a six-nucleotide match to both a V gene segment and a J gene segment was required. A rearrangement counted as productive if the CDR3 had no stop codons and remained in frame with V and J, and every other rearrangement counted as non-productive. Following IMGT convention, CDR3 was defined as the stretch from the second conserved V-encoded cysteine up to the conserved J-encoded phenylalanine. Sequences without an unambiguous match to a single V gene segment were excluded from the earlier analysis of over 500 of the donors. An earlier analysis of several hundred of the donors called V segments functional above 56.7% productive rearrangements and segregating when the between-donor standard deviation exceeded 5%. To diagnose cytomegalovirus status from the catalog of TCR beta chain sequences, a statistical classification framework was built. A later analysis assigned V and J genes by comparing TCR nucleotide sequences with IMGT/GENE-DB human TR gene sequences. In a later analysis, CDR3 sequences and most-parsimonious VDJ recombination scenarios were assigned using the TCRdist pipeline. In a later analysis, every TCR beta chain was defined by the combination of its CDR3 amino acid sequence and its V-gene family, and reads without a unique V-gene family were dropped. To address suspected cross-contamination and a sequencing artifact, a later analysis removed around 600 highly shared, low-generation-probability nucleotide sequences. In a later analysis, a clonal expansion index was calculated for each public chain from normalized within-repertoire ranks of inferred template counts. A later analysis computed generation probabilities with a VDJ recombination model fitted to out-of-frame rearrangements, and checked the results against IGoR. In a later analysis, TCR-TCR, TCR-HLA and TCR-CMV co-occurrence was scored with hypergeometric tests, and a repertoire-size bias correction was applied to TCR pairs. A later analysis estimated false discovery rates by permuting HLA or CMV assignments 20 times. A later analysis grouped co-occurring TCRs with DBSCAN, adding TCRdist sequence similarity when clustering within HLA-allele-positive subsets. Co-occurrence clustering excluded repertoires with fewer than 30,000 or more than 120,000 public chains, plus five with anomalous nucleotide sharing. TCRdb holds this immuneACCESS table with in-frame rearrangements only. Some clones are missing; in checked studies, unresolved V genes explain under half, and the rest has no known cause. D and trimming come from the DNA, and the V and J calls and clone size come from that table. A total of around 150,000 clones appear in this sample, roughly 89% of them only once. In total, the top ten clones hold 0.85% to 1% of the sample.

V has 0 bases trimmed and J has 9 bases trimmed; junction bases matching no gene number 9. Reading from cysteine to phenylalanine, the CDR3 counts 16 amino acids. Only the CDR3 DNA is retained, 48 bases long and in frame from the first base. The germline V gene (reference sequence) provides CDR1 SGHNT and CDR2 YYREEE. In total, roughly 670 healthy bone marrow donors made up the cohort. At the time of sampling, every cohort member was nominally healthy, though immune exposures that went unrecorded were likely present. The donor tested CMV seronegative, placing the donor among the approximately 400 seronegative members of the cohort. Every donor gave a peripheral blood sample, and the peripheral blood mononuclear cells from that sample were used for TCR beta sequencing. Genomic DNA extraction from the blood cell samples was performed with the Qiagen DNeasy Blood Extraction Kit. Details on this clone: Its antigen is still unknown. No quality values exist for individual bases; no much larger clone is one base distant.

This sequence was found in a woman in her 30s in good health and CMV-seronegative. In this chain, TRBV5-4 is recombined with TRBJ2-1, and TRBD2 aligns with 10 junction nucleotides. The sequencing sample was made of PBMCs. The DNA sequence is given as TGTGCCAGCAGCTTGGGGGGAGCGGGGGGGCATGGTGAGCAGTTCTTC. Its coded protein is CASSLGGAGGHGEQFF.